These 5 T cell receptor beta chains were all obtained from the same sample, sequenced in a study of shared clonotypes between healthy human individuals. The protocol was immunoSEQ multiplex PCR, while the TCRdb copy is restricted to in-frame clones and leaves out a portion. Seen here are approximately 2.4 million clones, nearly 97% observed once, and the top ten hold roughly 0.13%. The specimen was naive CD4+ T cells sorted from blood. Subset denoted: CD45RA+ positively selected. The receptors shown here come from a man aged 18 to 35 in good health.

This chain uses TRBV30 with TRBJ2-3; D tentatively reads TRBD1 or TRBD2 (6 bases each). Trimming took off 5 bases at V and 1 base at J, with 13 bases between the two ends. The CDR3 sequence is 14 residues long. Germline V CDR1 and CDR2: GTSNPN, SVGIG (reference sequence). CDR3: CAWSRRGGTDTQYF. The CDR3 DNA follows: TGTGCCTGGTCCCGTAGGGGGGGCACAGATACGCAGTATTTT.

In this sample, this clone turned up once. This specimen includes other DNA sequences encoding the same CDR3. This sequence joins TRBV28 and TRBJ1-6; TRBD1 matches 7 bases. The CDR3 totals 14 residues. With 5 bases clipped from V and 3 bases from J, the junction kept 1 base outside the gene matches. In germline, CDR1 is MDHEN, CDR2 SYDVKM. The CDR3 sequence is CASSGTDYNSPLHF. CDR3 DNA sequence: TGTGCCAGCAGTGGGACAGACTATAATTCACCCCTCCACTTT.

The V and J genes are TRBV7-9 and TRBJ2-1, with D unresolved. The CDR3 sequence is 14 residues long. The germline V and J ends were trimmed by 1 base and 7 bases, with 11 bases remaining between them. CDR1 is SEHNR and CDR2 is FQNEAQ in the germline V gene (reference sequence). The CDR3 bases are TGTGCCAGCAGCTTAGGTCCCAGCAAGAATGAGCAGTTCTTC. Protein: CASSLGPSKNEQFF.

A remark on this clone: Distinct nucleotide sequences in the sample also encode this CDR3. V and J are TRBV9 and TRBJ2-5; D perhaps matches TRBD1 (6 bases). Germline loops: CDR1 SGDLS, CDR2 YYNGEE. The V end lost 4 bases, the J end lost 1 base, and 11 bases lay between the germline ends. The CDR3 extends over 14 amino acids. CDR3: CASSPNRAQETQYF. As DNA, the CDR3 is TGTGCCAGCAGCCCAAACAGGGCCCAAGAGACCCAGTACTTC.

The chain couples TRBV5-1 to TRBJ2-3, with 9 bases that match TRBD2. V lost 4 bases to trimming and J lost 4 bases; unmatched junction nucleotides: 4. The germline gives CDR1 SGHRS, CDR2 YFSETQ. This CDR3 region has 14 residues. In DNA form, the CDR3 reads TGCGCCAGCAGCGGCGGGAGGGAATCAGATACGCAGTATTTT. This sequence encodes CASSGGRESDTQYF.